This T cell receptor (beta chain) is from a study of blood T cells in healthy people across ages. PCR was performed a second time for about 7 to 11 cycles using a sample-barcoded 5' primer and a J-beta primer mix. TCRdb reprocessed the 5' RACE reads via MiXCR and lists one record per CDR3 protein. This sample has around 1,000,000 distinct CDR3 sequences, with approximately 26% found just once. Germline CDR1 and CDR2: SGDLS and YYNGEE. CDR3 length equals 15 residues. The same sample was also used in a study of T cells of mothers and their children.

Sequenced material: blood. The sequence was collected from a girl under 10 years old in good health. The V call is TRBV9, the J call TRBJ2-5; D is unresolved. Matching the DNA end better, TRBJ2-7 makes the J call doubtful. The CDR3 sequence: CASSGPPELGNEQYF. CDR3 nucleotide sequence: TGTGCCAGCAGCGGGCCCCCTGAGTTGGGGAACGAGCAGTACTTC.